The 23 T cell receptor beta chains reported below all come from one sample, sequenced in a study of T cell repertoires in cytomegalovirus infection. TCRdb analysed the reads with MiXCR anew, one entry per CDR3 protein. The sample has about 740,000 distinct CDR3 sequences; 33% are singletons. The antigens these receptors bind are not known. Sequencing used cultured PBMCs, obtained from culture after CMV antigen stimulation. The receptor source for this set is a human donor in good health (CMV status not recorded). Some clones in this sample may be carry-over from other donors' samples.

The chain is built from TRBV7-2 and TRBJ2-1; D perhaps matches TRBD1 (5 bases). The CDR3 is 13 residues long. Per germline, CDR1 SGHTA and CDR2 FQGNSA. V was shortened by 4 bases and J by 6 bases, with 10 bases between the two germline ends. CDR3 DNA: TGTGCCAGCAGCTCCACAGGTTCCAATGAGCAGTTCTTC. This sequence encodes CASSSTGSNEQFF.

The gene calls are TRBV12-3 or TRBV12-4 and TRBJ2-7; D may be TRBD2 (5 bases). The V gene lost 3 bases and the J gene lost 3 bases, with 12 bases spanning the gap. This CDR3 is built from 14 residues. The CDR3 nucleotides are TGTGCCAGCAGTTTTGCTACTAGTCACTACGAGCAGTACTTC. Amino acids: CASSFATSHYEQYF.

This clonotype has a count of ten or more. The chain combines TRBV7-8 with TRBJ2-7; a weak D match, TRBD2 (5 bases). Germline V CDR1 and CDR2: SGHVS, FQNEAQ. This CDR3 has 16 residues. V was trimmed by 0 bases and J by 3 bases, leaving 15 bases between them. DNA for the CDR3: TGTGCCAGCAGCTTAGCGCGGGTGACCCCCGTCTACGAGCAGTACTTC. It yields the protein CASSLARVTPVYEQYF.

This clonotype was seen a few times. This chain connects TRBV6-2 or TRBV6-3 to TRBJ1-5; no clear D gene. The germline V gene encodes CDR1 MNHEY and CDR2 SVGEGT. Between the trimmed V and J ends, which lost 0 bases and 7 bases, there was a span of 16 bases. The CDR3 sequence is 16 residues long. CDR3 loop: CASSYSESRTGQPQHF. The CDR3 DNA follows: TGTGCCAGCAGTTACTCAGAGTCCCGAACTGGGCAGCCCCAGCATTTT.

Many counts were recorded for this clonotype. One end of the junction fails to match germline, which may point to a read error. The gene calls are TRBV12-3 or TRBV12-4 and TRBJ1-5; D gene ambiguous. The CDR3 is 13 amino acids. CDR3 protein: CASSLGGSQPQHF. DNA for the CDR3: TGTGCCAGCAGCTTAGGTGGGAGTCAGCCCCAGCATTTT.

This clonotype appeared a few times. V and J are TRBV6-6 and TRBJ2-7; 8 bases align to TRBD1. Germline V CDR1 and CDR2: MNHNY, SVGAGI (reference sequence). The CDR3 is 15 residues long. The V gene end was trimmed by 2 bases and the J gene end by 5 bases; junction bases not matched to a gene: 8. The CDR3 region has the DNA TGTGCCAGCAGTTACCCTTGGACAGGGAACCACGAGCAGTACTTC. This translates into CASSYPWTGNHEQYF.

A single count supports this clonotype. The chain carries TRBV29-1 and TRBJ2-1, with unresolved D. Germline-derived CDR1 and CDR2 are SQVTM and ANQGSEA. Trimming took off 7 bases at V and 6 bases at J, with 7 bases between the two ends. There are 10 residues in the CDR3. CDR3 sequence reads: CSGRVNEQFF. Here the CDR3 DNA reads TGCAGCGGTCGGGTCAATGAGCAGTTCTTC.

This clonotype was observed a handful of times. This CDR3 reads CSGGRPLGSTDTQYF. CDR3 coding DNA: TGCAGTGGTGGGAGGCCCTTGGGTAGCACAGATACGCAGTATTTT. The chain carries TRBV20-1 and TRBJ2-3, with D possibly matching TRBD2 (6 bases). The CDR3 sequence is 15 residues long. CDR1 and CDR2 (germline): DFQATT, SNEGSKA (reference sequence). The germline V and J ends were trimmed by 7 bases and 0 bases, with 17 bases remaining between them.

The chain recombines TRBV20-1 with TRBJ1-2; D remains ambiguous. V gave up 4 bases and J gave up 1 base, with 4 bases separating them. CDR3 size: 11 residues. Germline V CDR1 and CDR2: DFQATT, SNEGSKA (reference sequence). The CDR3: CSAIDNYGYTF. The CDR3 region has the DNA TGCAGTGCTATTGATAACTATGGCTACACCTTC.

The chain couples TRBV6-5 to TRBJ2-5; D call uncertain. CDR1 MNHEY and CDR2 SVGAGI come from the germline V gene. The CDR3 is 15 amino acids. With 0 bases removed from V and 0 bases from J, the gap between germline ends came to 8 bases. CDR3 nucleotide sequence: TGTGCCAGCAGTTACTCCCTCCGGGACCAAGAGACCCAGTACTTC. It encodes CASSYSLRDQETQYF.

The chain recombines TRBV20-1 with TRBJ2-3; tentatively, D is TRBD2 (5 bases). This CDR3 is built from 15 residues. V was shortened by 4 bases and J by 1 base, with 15 bases between the two germline ends. The germline V gene encodes CDR1 DFQATT and CDR2 SNEGSKA (reference sequence). This CDR3 reads CSATLPGIGTDTQYF. DNA for the CDR3: TGCAGTGCTACCCTACCCGGGATTGGCACAGATACGCAGTATTTT.

The CDR3 DNA sequence: TGTGCCAGCAGCTTGTGGCAGGGCCCCGGGGAGCTGTTTTTT. It specifies CASSLWQGPGELFF. This rearrangement joins TRBV11-2 to TRBJ2-2; possibly TRBD1 for D (5 bases). Germline values: CDR1 SGHAT, CDR2 FQNNGV. The length of the CDR3 is 14 residues. The V gene lost 3 bases and the J gene lost 6 bases, with 11 bases spanning the gap.

In this sample, this clonotype turned up a few times. This sequence joins TRBV7-2 and TRBJ1-6, with D perhaps TRBD1 (6 bases). Germline V gene data show CDR1 as SGHTA and CDR2 as FQGNSA. Trimming stripped 7 bases from V and 9 bases from J, with 13 bases between. This CDR3 is built from 13 residues. The DNA of the CDR3 is TGTGCCAGCACAGCAGGGGTGGGTTCACCCCTCCACTTT. Translated: CASTAGVGSPLHF.

This clonotype has at least ten counts. This sequence joins TRBV7-2 and TRBJ1-2; 7 bases align to TRBD1. The V segment lost 3 bases and the J segment 0 bases; nucleotides outside the gene matches: 4. The V gene's germline CDR1 is SGHTA and CDR2 FQGNSA. The CDR3 has 15 residues. CDR3 in amino acids: CASSFADRANYGYTF. The DNA for the CDR3 is TGTGCCAGCAGCTTTGCCGACAGGGCTAACTATGGCTACACCTTC.

This chain links TRBV12-3 or TRBV12-4 with TRBJ2-5; the match to TRBD2 covers 10 bases. The junction had 19 bases not matched to a gene; V was cut back by 5 bases and J by 7 bases. This CDR3 has 18 amino acids. The CDR3 nucleotides read TGTGCCAGCAGTCTACGAGGGGCCTTAGCGGGGGGCCCCGGGACCCAGTACTTC. This encodes CASSLRGALAGGPGTQYF.

This rearrangement joins TRBV19 to TRBJ2-5; tentatively, D is TRBD2 (5 bases). Trimming pared 11 bases from V and 0 bases from J, leaving 19 bases between. CDR3 length equals 15 residues. Germline CDR1 LNHDA, CDR2 SQIVND (reference sequence). The CDR3 spells CASAEATAYQETQYF. CDR3 nucleotides: TGTGCCTCAGCGGAAGCGACCGCGTACCAAGAGACCCAGTACTTC.

The V gene is TRBV7-2, the J gene TRBJ1-3, with D hard to call. CDR3 length: 14 amino acids. Germline V gene data show CDR1 as SGHTA and CDR2 as FQGNSA. The V end lost 4 bases, the J end lost 0 bases, and 7 bases lay between the germline ends. In DNA form, the CDR3 reads TGTGCCAGCAGCTCTTGGGGCTCTGGAAACACCATATATTTT. Protein: CASSSWGSGNTIYF.

The table lists this clonotype with a few counts. The V call is TRBV7-2, the J call TRBJ2-1; D may match TRBD1 or TRBD2 (5 bases each). Germline V lookup: CDR1 SGHTA, CDR2 FQGNSA. Trimming cost V 1 base and J 7 bases, with 14 bases left between them. CDR3 length equals 15 residues. CDR3 protein: CASSLVWGSGNEQFF. Written as DNA, the CDR3 is TGTGCCAGCAGCTTAGTTTGGGGGAGCGGTAATGAGCAGTTCTTC.

This clonotype was counted a few times. The chain carries TRBV28 and TRBJ1-5, with D uncertain. V lost 5 bases to trimming and J lost 6 bases, with 20 bases between them. This CDR3 contains 16 residues. In germline, CDR1 is MDHEN, CDR2 SYDVKM. The CDR3 spells CASSRRSGSWGQPQHF. CDR3 sequence (DNA): TGTGCCAGCAGTCGAAGATCAGGTTCCTGGGGTCAGCCCCAGCATTTT. Combining the CDR3 with reference TRBV28 and TRBJ1-5 gives the whole variable domain DVKVTQSSRYLVKRTGEKVFLECVQDMDHENMFWYRQDPGLGLRLIYFSYDVKMKEKGDIPEGYSVSREKKERFSLILESASTNQTSMYLCASSRRSGSWGQPQHFGDGTRLSIL.

This clonotype was detected ten times or more. The chain carries TRBV28 and TRBJ2-5; D not certain. Germline lookup yields CDR1 MDHEN and CDR2 SYDVKM. The V end lost 4 bases, the J end lost 7 bases, and 16 bases lay between the germline ends. This CDR3 comprises 14 residues. The CDR3 nucleotides are TGTGCCAGCAGTTCTGCCCCCCCCCGTAGGACCCAGTACTTC. Protein product: CASSSAPPRRTQYF. The full variable domain, its missing parts supplied by reference TRBV28 and TRBJ2-5, is DVKVTQSSRYLVKRTGEKVFLECVQDMDHENMFWYRQDPGLGLRLIYFSYDVKMKEKGDIPEGYSVSREKKERFSLILESASTNQTSMYLCASSSAPPRRTQYFGPGTRLLVL.

This clonotype was seen only a few times. The chain combines TRBV25-1 with TRBJ2-4; TRBD2 matches at 10 bases. Looked up from germline, CDR1 is MGHDK and CDR2 is SYGVNS. The CDR3 totals 13 residues. Trimming took 10 bases from V and 5 from J; bases not matched to a gene: 5. DNA of the CDR3: TGTGCCACCCGACTAGCGGGCGAAAACATTCAGTACTTC. Amino acid sequence: CATRLAGENIQYF. Variable domain in full (rest from reference TRBV25-1 and TRBJ2-4): EADIYQTPRYLVIGTGKKITLECSQTMGHDKMYWYQQDPGMELHLIHYSYGVNSTEKGDLSSESTVSRIRTEHFPLTLESARPSHTSQYLCATRLAGENIQYFGAGTRLSVL.

This clonotype appeared a single time. The chain has TRBV18 and TRBJ2-2, with TRBD2 matching over 7 bases. The CDR3 loop spans 17 amino acids. The V and J ends lost 3 bases and 2 bases, in that order; junction bases with no gene match: 9. The germline V gene has CDR1 KGHSH and CDR2 LQKENI. This CDR3 reads CASSPPPGLLNTGELFF. Here the CDR3 DNA reads TGTGCCAGCTCACCCCCTCCGGGACTACTAAACACCGGGGAGCTGTTTTTT. Using reference TRBV18 and TRBJ2-2 for the parts outside the CDR3, the full variable domain is NAGVMQNPRHLVRRRGQEARLRCSPMKGHSHVYWYRQLPEEGLKFMVYLQKENIIDESGMPKERFSAEFPKEGPSILRIQQVVRGDSAAYFCASSPPPGLLNTGELFFGEGSRLTVL.

The CDR3 bases are TGCGCCAGCAGCCAAGGCACAGCGTCTAATTCACCCCTCCACTTT. Protein sequence: CASSQGTASNSPLHF. V is TRBV4-1 and J is TRBJ1-6; unclear D gene. The CDR3 is 15 residues long. Germline V gene sequence: CDR1 MGHRA, CDR2 YSYEKL. The ends were cut back, 1 base at V and 6 bases at J, with 10 bases in the middle.